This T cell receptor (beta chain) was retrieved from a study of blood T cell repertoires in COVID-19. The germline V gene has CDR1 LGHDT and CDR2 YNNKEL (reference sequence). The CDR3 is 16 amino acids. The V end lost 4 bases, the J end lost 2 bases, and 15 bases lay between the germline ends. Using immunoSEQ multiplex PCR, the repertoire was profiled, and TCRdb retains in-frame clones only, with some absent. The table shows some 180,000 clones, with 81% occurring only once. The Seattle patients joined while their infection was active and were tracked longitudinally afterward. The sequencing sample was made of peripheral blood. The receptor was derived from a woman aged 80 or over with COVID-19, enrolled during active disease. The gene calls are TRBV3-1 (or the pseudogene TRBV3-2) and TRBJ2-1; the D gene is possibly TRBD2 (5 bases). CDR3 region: CASSPQGWETYNEQFF. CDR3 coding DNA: TGTGCCAGCAGCCCCCAAGGGTGGGAGACCTACAATGAGCAGTTCTTC.